This TCR beta chain was recorded in a study of blood T cells in healthy people across ages. In germline, CDR1 is MNHEY, CDR2 SMNVEV (reference sequence). This CDR3 contains 11 residues. V shed 6 bases, J shed 13 bases, and the junction held 6 bases outside the gene matches. A second PCR, run for about 6 to 11 cycles, used a sample-barcoded 5' primer plus a J-beta primer mix. Carrying 12 random nucleotides, a template-switch adaptor labeled each individual cDNA molecule. TCRdb called the 5' RACE reads again in MiXCR, with one record for every CDR3 protein. The table lists approximately 360,000 distinct CDR3 sequences, approximately 47% of them singletons. This clonotype showed up just a few times. Aged roughly 6 to 90, donors were systemically healthy Caucasians from Russia.

Sequenced input: blood. This TCR derives from a man between 60 and 75 years old in good health. The rearrangement joins TRBV27 to TRBJ2-4, with TRBD2 matching 7 bases. The CDR3 here is CASSPGREQYF. CDR3 nucleotides: TGTGCCAGCAGCCCAGGGCGGGAGCAGTACTTC.